Listed below are T cell receptor beta chains from one sample, sequenced in a study of Ad26.COV2.S vaccination and SARS-CoV-2 variants. The protocol was immunoSEQ multiplex PCR, while the TCRdb copy is restricted to in-frame clones and leaves out a portion. The sample carries about 680,000 clones, about 89% recorded once. The source material was peripheral blood, sampled in a trial of Ad26.COV2.S vaccine versus placebo. Every receptor here comes from a person aged 18-60 years who received the Ad26.COV2.S COVID-19 vaccine or a placebo. Both conserved end residues are part of each CDR3. The D gene is left open where the match is weak. A clone size is listed for some rows: how often the clone was seen (once, few, many), or a class if it is expanded.

D,size,V,J,DNA,CDR3
.,.,TRBV24-1,TRBJ2-1,TGTGCCACCAGTGCTAGCGACCTTTACAATGAGCAGTTCTTC,CATSASDLYNEQFF
.,.,TRBV20-1,TRBJ2-7,TGCAGTGCTAGTAACTGGGACCAAACCTACGAGCAGTACTTC,CSASNWDQTYEQYF
TRBD2,.,TRBV7-2,TRBJ2-1,TGTGCCAGCAGCTCTTTAGCGGGAGCCCCCAATGAGCAGTTCTTC,CASSSLAGAPNEQFF
TRBD1,.,TRBV5-1,TRBJ2-2,TGCGCCAGCAGGAGAACAGGGGGAACCGGGGAGCTGTTTTTT,CASRRTGGTGELFF
.,.,TRBV20-1,TRBJ1-5,TGCAGTGCTAGTGTGCCAGTAGATCAGCCCCAGCATTTT,CSASVPVDQPQHF
TRBD1,.,TRBV6-5,TRBJ2-7,TGTGCCAGCAGTCGTGACAGGGTCCCCTCCTACGAGCAGTACTTC,CASSRDRVPSYEQYF
.,.,TRBV27,TRBJ2-7,TGTGCCAGCAGTCCCCCCGGGACACTCTCCTACGAGCAGTACTTC,CASSPPGTLSYEQYF
.,.,TRBV18,TRBJ2-3,TGTGCCAGCTCACCACAGGGTAGTGCAGATACGCAGTATTTT,CASSPQGSADTQYF
TRBD1,.,TRBV6-5,TRBJ2-7,TGTGCCAGCAGTTACTCGACAGGGCGGGTTCACGAGCAGTACTTC,CASSYSTGRVHEQYF
TRBD1,once,TRBV4-3,TRBJ2-7,TGCGCCAGCAGCCAAGACTACCGGACAGGGCTCTACGAGCAGTACTTC,CASSQDYRTGLYEQYF
TRBD1,.,TRBV19,TRBJ2-7,TGTGCCAGTAGTATAGGGGGGACAGGGAGCTACGAGCAGTACTTC,CASSIGGTGSYEQYF
TRBD1,.,TRBV30,TRBJ1-1,TGTGCCTGGAGTACACAGGGGAATGGGGCTGAAGCTTTCTTT,CAWSTQGNGAEAFF
.,.,TRBV6-5,TRBJ2-1,TGTGCCAGCAGTTGGACGGGGTACATACCCTACAATGAGCAGTTCTTC,CASSWTGYIPYNEQFF
.,.,TRBV11-2,TRBJ2-1,TGTGCCAGCAGCTTAGAAGGATTAAGCTCCTACAATGAGCAGTTCTTC,CASSLEGLSSYNEQFF
.,.,TRBV5-1,TRBJ2-1,TGCGCCAGCAGCGAATTTATAGGGGACCTTTACAATGAGCAGTTCTTC,CASSEFIGDLYNEQFF
.,.,TRBV29-1,TRBJ2-3,TGCAGCGTTGCTTCCACACGGGATACGCAGTATTTT,CSVASTRDTQYF
.,.,TRBV2,TRBJ1-4,TGTGCCAGCACGACAGCAGCAACTAATGAAAAACTGTTTTTT,CASTTAATNEKLFF
TRBD1,.,TRBV24-1,TRBJ2-2,TGTGCCACCAGTGCGGGACAGGGGAGTAACACCGGGGAGCTGTTTTTT,CATSAGQGSNTGELFF
TRBD1,.,TRBV10-3,TRBJ2-7,TGTGCCATCAGTGAGTCAAGATCCGGGACAGGAGCCTACGAGCAGTACTTC,CAISESRSGTGAYEQYF
.,.,TRBV27,TRBJ1-6,TGTGCCAGCAGTACCCCGGCACTTAATTCACCCCTCCACTTT,CASSTPALNSPLHF
.,.,TRBV6-2/TRBV6-3,TRBJ2-5,TGTGCCAGCAGTTACCTTTTCGGGCCCAGTGGGACCCAGTACTTC,CASSYLFGPSGTQYF
.,.,TRBV4-1,TRBJ1-4,TGCGCCAGCAGCCAAGAGAGGACTGACCCAAAACTGTTTTTT,CASSQERTDPKLFF
.,.,TRBV2,TRBJ2-7,TGTGCCAGCAACTCCGAAACTAGCCGCCACTCCTACGAGCAGTACTTC,CASNSETSRHSYEQYF
TRBD1,.,TRBV6-5,TRBJ2-7,TGTGCCAGCAGTTACTCGTACAGGGGCTACGAGCAGTACTTC,CASSYSYRGYEQYF
.,.,TRBV6-2/TRBV6-3,TRBJ2-1,TGTGCCAGCAGTGCCCCCCTAACTACCTACAATGAGCAGTTCTTC,CASSAPLTTYNEQFF
TRBD1,.,TRBV19,TRBJ1-1,TGTGCCAGTAGTATAATAGCAGGGGGGGCCATGAACACTGAAGCTTTCTTT,CASSIIAGGAMNTEAFF
TRBD1,.,TRBV11-2,TRBJ2-7,TGTGCCAGCAGCTTTCTGGGACAGGGGACCTACGAGCAGTACTTC,CASSFLGQGTYEQYF
TRBD2,.,TRBV7-2,TRBJ2-5,TGTGCCAGCAGCCCACGAACGGTCGGGCCGGGAGGGGAGACCCAGTACTTC,CASSPRTVGPGGETQYF
TRBD1,.,TRBV3-1/TRBV3-2,TRBJ2-5,TGTGCCAGCAGCCAAGGAGGGACAGGTAGAGAGACCCAGTACTTC,CASSQGGTGRETQYF
.,once,TRBV7-9,TRBJ1-5,TGTGCCAGCAGCTCCGACCGAAATAGCAATCAGCCCCAGCATTTT,CASSSDRNSNQPQHF
.,.,TRBV4-1,TRBJ2-7,TGCGCCAGCAGCCTAATCGTCAGGAGCTCCTACGAGCAGTACTTC,CASSLIVRSSYEQYF
TRBD1,.,TRBV24-1,TRBJ2-5,TGTGCCACCAGTGATTATTCGGGACAGGGATCGAAGGAGACCCAGTACTTC,CATSDYSGQGSKETQYF
.,.,TRBV5-6,TRBJ2-3,TGTGCCAGCAGCTTGGTTTTGTTGGATACGCAGTATTTT,CASSLVLLDTQYF
TRBD1,.,TRBV6-5,TRBJ1-2,TGTGCCAGCATTACGGGCCAGGGGGACTATGGCTACACCTTC,CASITGQGDYGYTF
.,.,TRBV7-2,TRBJ2-1,TGTGCCAGCAGCTTAGAGTCAGTAAACCTCTACAATGAGCAGTTCTTC,CASSLESVNLYNEQFF
.,.,TRBV12-3/TRBV12-4,TRBJ1-1,TGTGCCAGCAGTTTACTGCGGACTGAAGCTTTCTTT,CASSLLRTEAFF
.,.,TRBV28,TRBJ1-3,TGTGCCAGCCGGTTACTCCTCTCTGGAAACACCATATATTTT,CASRLLLSGNTIYF
.,.,TRBV7-2,TRBJ1-2,TGTGCCAGCAGCTTCGGGGGAAGAGGCTACACCTTC,CASSFGGRGYTF
TRBD1,few,TRBV7-2,TRBJ1-5,TGTGCCAGCAGCTTAGATGGGGAGACAGGGGCTTTGGATCAGCCCCAGCATTTT,CASSLDGETGALDQPQHF
.,.,TRBV3-1/TRBV3-2,TRBJ2-6,TGTGCCAGTAGGGTTACCGGGGCCAACGTCCTGACTTTC,CASRVTGANVLTF
TRBD1,.,TRBV27,TRBJ2-7,TGTGCCAGCAGTTTAACAGGGGGTAAAGGCTACGAGCAGTACTTC,CASSLTGGKGYEQYF
.,once,TRBV19,TRBJ2-5,TGTGCCACCCGACGGACGGTCCAAGAGACCCAGTACTTC,CATRRTVQETQYF